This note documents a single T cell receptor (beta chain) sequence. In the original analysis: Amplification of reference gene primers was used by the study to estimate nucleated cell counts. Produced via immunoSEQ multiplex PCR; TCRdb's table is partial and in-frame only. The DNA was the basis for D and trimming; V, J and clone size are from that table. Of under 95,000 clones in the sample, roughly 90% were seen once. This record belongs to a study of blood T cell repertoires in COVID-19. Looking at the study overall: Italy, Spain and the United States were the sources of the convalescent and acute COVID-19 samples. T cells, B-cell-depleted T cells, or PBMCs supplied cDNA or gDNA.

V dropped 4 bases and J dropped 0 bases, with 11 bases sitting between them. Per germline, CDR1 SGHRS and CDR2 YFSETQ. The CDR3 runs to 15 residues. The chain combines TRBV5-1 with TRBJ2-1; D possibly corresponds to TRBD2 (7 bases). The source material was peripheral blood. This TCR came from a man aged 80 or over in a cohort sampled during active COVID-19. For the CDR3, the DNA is TGCGCCAGCAGCAGGAGGGGGGGCTCCTACAATGAGCAGTTCTTC. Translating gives CASSRRGGSYNEQFF.